These 18 T cell receptor beta chains were sequenced from one sample in a study of cytomegalovirus exposure and HLA in healthy donors. The PCR employed 60 Vbeta primers together with 13 Jbeta primers. Assay: immunoSEQ multiplex PCR; the TCRdb copy retains only in-frame clones and omits some. The profile shows 110,000 or so clones, 75% to 85% of them singletons. The sample comprised PBMCs. Receptors were obtained from a young man in good health and CMV-seronegative.

This clone was found once. V usage is TRBV7-9 and J usage is TRBJ1-1; 10 bases match TRBD1. The V gene end was trimmed by 5 bases and the J gene end by 5 bases; junction bases not matched to a gene: 5. This CDR3 has 14 residues. Germline CDR1 and CDR2: SEHNR and FQNEAQ (reference sequence). The CDR3 nucleotides are TGTGCCAGCAGCCTCATGGACAGGGGGACTGAAGCTTTCTTT. This translates into CASSLMDRGTEAFF.

The gene calls are TRBV9 and TRBJ2-7; 7 positions agree with TRBD2. After removal of 1 base from V and 4 bases from J, the junction contained 2 bases not matched to a gene. Germline V gives CDR1 SGDLS, CDR2 YYNGEE. This CDR3 is built from 13 residues. The CDR3 reads CASSVSGGYEQYF. The CDR3 nucleotides are TGTGCCAGCAGCGTATCCGGGGGGTACGAGCAGTACTTC.

J is TRBJ1-2 and V is TRBV7-2, with 10 bases aligning to TRBD1. The CDR3 has 14 amino acids. The germline V gene encodes CDR1 SGHTA and CDR2 FQGNSA. The V gene end was trimmed by 5 bases and the J gene end by 8 bases; junction bases not matched to a gene: 8. The DNA of the CDR3 is TGTGCCAGCAGCCGGGACAGGGGAGCGGAGGGCTACACCTTC. The encoded protein is CASSRDRGAEGYTF.

The V call is TRBV30, the J call TRBJ1-1; no reliable D call. This CDR3 contains 12 residues. The germline V gene has CDR1 GTSNPN and CDR2 SVGIG (reference sequence). V lost 8 bases to trimming and J lost 5 bases, with 15 bases between them. The CDR3 DNA reads TGTGCCACAAGACACCAACGGACTGAAGCTTTCTTT. Translating gives CATRHQRTEAFF.

V is TRBV27 and J is TRBJ2-3, with 10 bases fitting TRBD2. With V trimmed by 9 bases and J by 6 bases, 3 bases remained unmatched. The CDR3 loop spans 12 amino acids. The germline gives CDR1 MNHEY, CDR2 SMNVEV (reference sequence). As DNA, the CDR3 is TGTGCCAGTGGACTAGCGGTGGATACGCAGTATTTT. The encoded protein is CASGLAVDTQYF.

This clone occurred a few times. This rearrangement joins TRBV27 to TRBJ2-7; a weak D match, TRBD2 (5 bases). The germline CDR1 and CDR2 sequences are MNHEY and SMNVEV (reference sequence). This CDR3 comprises 16 residues. V was shortened by 3 bases and J by 4 bases, with 19 bases between the two germline ends. The CDR3 reads CASSFLGREGRYEQYF. The CDR3 nucleotides are TGTGCCAGCAGTTTTTTAGGACGCGAGGGCAGGTACGAGCAGTACTTC.

This clone occurred once. The chain uses TRBV5-1 and TRBJ2-2; TRBD1 is a possible D gene (6 bases). The CDR3 sequence is 16 residues long. CDR1 is SGHRS and CDR2 is YFSETQ in the germline V gene. V gave up 4 bases and J gave up 6 bases, with 19 bases separating them. The CDR3 region has the DNA TGCGCCAGCAGCCCGGGTGGCAAGGGGGATGCCGGGGAGCTGTTTTTT. This sequence encodes CASSPGGKGDAGELFF.

The CDR3 is CASSQGTSGRPPNTGELFF. The CDR3 DNA is TGCGCCAGCAGCCAAGGGACTAGCGGGAGGCCACCGAACACCGGGGAGCTGTTTTTT. V is TRBV4-3 and J is TRBJ2-2; TRBD2 aligns across 14 bases. The V and J ends lost 1 base and 0 bases, in that order; junction bases with no gene match: 4. The CDR3 spans 19 residues. Germline CDR1 is LGHNA and CDR2 is YSLEER.

V gene TRBV7-2 combines with J gene TRBJ2-5; D ambiguous. CDR3 length: 15 residues. CDR1 is SGHTA, CDR2 FQGNSA, per germline. The ends were cut back, 1 base at V and 5 bases at J, with 14 bases in the middle. CDR3 sequence (DNA): TGTGCCAGCAGCTTAGGTACCTTCCCACGGGAGACCCAGTACTTC. It is translated as CASSLGTFPRETQYF.

The rearrangement links TRBV27 to TRBJ2-5; TRBD2 matches 9 bases. This CDR3 comprises 14 residues. J gave up 3 bases and V 5 bases, and 4 bases lay outside the gene matches. Germline lookup yields CDR1 MNHEY and CDR2 SMNVEV (reference sequence). The CDR3 loop reads CASSRRLAEETQYF. The DNA of the CDR3 is TGTGCCAGCAGTCGGAGACTAGCGGAAGAGACCCAGTACTTC.

This chain joins TRBV4-2 and TRBJ2-2; 7 bases fit TRBD2. The V segment lost 1 base and the J segment 3 bases; nucleotides outside the gene matches: 5. The CDR3 contains 16 residues. CDR1 LGHNA and CDR2 YNFKEQ come from the germline V gene. The CDR3 reads CASSQVVTSYTGELFF. As DNA, the CDR3 is TGTGCCAGCAGCCAAGTGGTGACTAGCTACACCGGGGAGCTGTTTTTT.

The chain uses TRBV27 and TRBJ1-6, with TRBD1 identical over 9 bases. Germline V gives CDR1 MNHEY, CDR2 SMNVEV (reference sequence). The CDR3 consists of 15 residues. Trimming at V came to 4 bases and at J to 11 bases, leaving 9 bases not matched to a gene. CDR3 region: CASSSRQGDSAPLHF. CDR3 coding DNA: TGTGCCAGCAGTTCTAGACAGGGGGATTCAGCACCCCTCCACTTT.

The chain joins TRBV6-1 to TRBJ2-7; a possible D gene is TRBD2 (6 bases). Trimming took off 0 bases at V and 1 base at J, with 19 bases between the two ends. This CDR3 contains 18 residues. The germline V gene encodes CDR1 MNHNS and CDR2 SASEGT. The CDR3 coding sequence is TGTGCCAGCAGTGAAGCTTTCTCCAGAGCGGGTGTTTCCTACGAGCAGTACTTC. Its translation is CASSEAFSRAGVSYEQYF.

The V and J genes are TRBV5-6 and TRBJ2-7; D unresolved. Germline values: CDR1 SGHDT, CDR2 YYEEEE. Trimming removed 3 bases from V and 9 bases from J, with 19 bases in between. CDR3 length equals 14 residues. For the CDR3, the DNA is TGTGCCAGCAGCTCCGCCTCGGTCGCCAGGTGGCAGTACTTC. This sequence encodes CASSSASVARWQYF.

V and J are TRBV27 and TRBJ1-2; 8 nucleotides agree with TRBD1. CDR3 size: 17 residues. After removal of 2 bases from V and 2 bases from J, the junction contained 10 bases not matched to a gene. Germline V gene sequence: CDR1 MNHEY, CDR2 SMNVEV (reference sequence). Here the CDR3 DNA reads TGTGCCAGCAGTTTAAGAGGGACAGGTTTCGCAAACTATGGCTACACCTTC. Its protein product is CASSLRGTGFANYGYTF.

J is TRBJ1-4 and V is TRBV7-9, with D unresolved. Germline CDR1 is SEHNR and CDR2 is FQNEAQ (reference sequence). V lost 1 base and J 2 bases, leaving 14 bases between the germline ends. The CDR3 sequence is 17 residues long. This CDR3 reads CASSLGTASVTNEKLFF. CDR3 coding DNA: TGTGCCAGCAGCTTAGGGACGGCTAGCGTGACTAATGAAAAACTGTTTTTT.

A few counts support this clone. The J gene is TRBJ1-4, the V gene TRBV28; 7 nucleotides agree with TRBD1. The V and J ends lost 2 bases and 0 bases, in that order; junction bases with no gene match: 0. The CDR3 runs to 15 residues. CDR1 and CDR2 (germline): MDHEN, SYDVKM. CDR3 nucleotide sequence: TGTGCCAGCAGTTTAGGGACAGCAACTAATGAAAAACTGTTTTTT. As protein: CASSLGTATNEKLFF.

The chain carries TRBV12-5 and TRBJ1-1; a weak D match, TRBD1 (6 bases). The germline gives CDR1 LGHNT, CDR2 FRNRAP. With 6 bases removed from V and 6 bases from J, the gap between germline ends came to 17 bases. The CDR3 spans 14 residues. In DNA, the CDR3 is TGTGCTAGTGGACCTACAGGGTTCGCGGCTGAAGCTTTCTTT. This translates into CASGPTGFAAEAFF.